A single sample gave rise to the 12 T cell receptor beta chains below, sequenced in a study of CD8 T cells in ankylosing spondylitis. TCRdb itself ran the 5' RACE reads through MiXCR, one entry per CDR3 protein. This table has approximately 300,000 distinct CDR3 sequences, about a fifth appearing once. Sequenced input: blood, either unsorted or a sorted T cell fraction (not recorded which). All receptors come from a female donor with ankylosing spondylitis or in good health (not recorded which).

This clonotype was seen more than once but under ten times. The CDR3: CASSPLGLASSYNEQFF. As DNA, the CDR3 is TGTGCCAGTAGTCCATTGGGACTAGCGAGCTCCTACAATGAGCAGTTCTTC. The chain uses TRBV19 and TRBJ2-1, with TRBD2 matching over 10 bases. CDR3 length: 17 residues. The V gene's germline CDR1 is LNHDA and CDR2 SQIVND (reference sequence). V was clipped by 5 bases and J by 0 bases; unmatched bases: 7.

The chain employs TRBV5-1 and TRBJ2-3, with D uncertain. The CDR3 is 15 residues long. Trimming took off 4 bases at V and 4 bases at J, with 16 bases between the two ends. Per germline, CDR1 SGHRS and CDR2 YFSETQ. CDR3 amino acids: CASSQTSGVADTQYF. The DNA for the CDR3 is TGCGCCAGCAGCCAAACCTCTGGGGTGGCAGATACGCAGTATTTT.

A few counts support this clonotype. The J gene is TRBJ2-4, the V gene TRBV27, with 9 bases identical to TRBD1. Per germline, CDR1 MNHEY and CDR2 SMNVEV (reference sequence). Trimming at V came to 3 bases and at J to 5 bases, leaving 8 bases not matched to a gene. This CDR3 has 16 residues. The CDR3 region is CASSFTGQGAQNIQYF. The CDR3 DNA follows: TGTGCCAGCAGTTTTACGGGACAGGGCGCTCAAAACATTCAGTACTTC.

The chain recombines TRBV27 with TRBJ2-5; tentatively, D is TRBD2 (6 bases). V was trimmed by 10 bases and J by 5 bases, leaving 14 bases between them. CDR1 and CDR2 (germline): MNHEY, SMNVEV (reference sequence). The CDR3 consists of 12 residues. The CDR3 here is CATGEGGETQYF. CDR3 in DNA: TGTGCCACTGGAGAGGGAGGCGAGACCCAGTACTTC.

This clonotype was found a few times. The chain uses TRBV6-1 and TRBJ2-7; 12 bases fit TRBD2. Germline values: CDR1 MNHNS, CDR2 SASEGT. The junction had 3 bases not matched to a gene; V was cut back by 3 bases and J by 3 bases. CDR3 size: 15 residues. For the CDR3, the DNA is TGTGCCAGCAGTGATATGACTAGCGGGAGCTACGAGCAGTACTTC. Translation gives CASSDMTSGSYEQYF.

The rearrangement uses TRBV7-2 and TRBJ2-3, with 15 bases aligning to TRBD2. The V segment lost 3 bases and the J segment 5 bases; nucleotides outside the gene matches: 6. From germline, CDR1 is SGHTA and CDR2 FQGNSA. CDR3 size: 17 residues. The CDR3 bases are TGTGCCAGCAGCTTCGGACTAGCGGGAGGGCTGGTAGATACGCAGTATTTT. Translated: CASSFGLAGGLVDTQYF.

The V gene is TRBV6-5, the J gene TRBJ2-7; no reliable D call. V was clipped by 4 bases and J by 2 bases, with 6 bases between them. This CDR3 comprises 12 residues. Germline-derived CDR1 and CDR2 are MNHEY and SVGAGI. CDR3 in amino acids: CASSSPPYEQYF. CDR3 nucleotide sequence: TGTGCCAGCAGTTCCCCTCCCTACGAGCAGTACTTC.

This sequence joins TRBV7-2 and TRBJ1-1; D is undetermined. V was shortened by 5 bases and J by 5 bases, with 15 bases between the two germline ends. This CDR3 comprises 14 residues. CDR1 and CDR2 from the germline V gene are SGHTA and FQGNSA. CDR3 region: CASSGTFGGTEAFF. For the CDR3, the DNA is TGTGCCAGCAGCGGAACCTTTGGAGGGACTGAAGCTTTCTTT.

The V gene is TRBV20-1, the J gene TRBJ2-1; D gene unclear. Germline loops: CDR1 DFQATT, CDR2 SNEGSKA (reference sequence). The V end lost 6 bases, the J end lost 0 bases, and 12 bases lay between the germline ends. The length of the CDR3 is 14 residues. The CDR3 coding sequence is TGCAGTGCCTATGTCCTTTCCTCCTACAATGAGCAGTTCTTC. This codes for CSAYVLSSYNEQFF.

At least ten counts were recorded for this clonotype. The rearrangement links TRBV20-1 to TRBJ1-5; 7 bases are a match to TRBD1. J lost 2 bases, V lost 3 bases, and 1 base had no gene match. The CDR3 sequence is 13 residues long. Germline V lookup: CDR1 DFQATT, CDR2 SNEGSKA (reference sequence). The CDR3 DNA reads TGCAGTGCTAGTACAGGGGGCAATCAGCCCCAGCATTTT. Protein: CSASTGGNQPQHF.

The chain is built from TRBV20-1 and TRBJ2-1; weak D call: TRBD1 (5 bases). Germline V CDR1 and CDR2: DFQATT, SNEGSKA (reference sequence). The CDR3 is 14 amino acids. Trimming left V 1 base short and J 7 bases short, with 14 bases between. The CDR3 nucleotides are TGCAGTGCTAGAGGATACCGAAAGGGGAATGAGCAGTTCTTC. This gives the protein CSARGYRKGNEQFF.

This clonotype was recorded at least ten times. The rearrangement joins TRBV20-1 to TRBJ1-2; 8 positions match TRBD1. The V gene's germline CDR1 is DFQATT and CDR2 SNEGSKA (reference sequence). This CDR3 comprises 13 residues. In DNA, the CDR3 is TGCATTACGAGATGGACAGGGAAGGAAGGCTACACCTTC. This codes for CITRWTGKEGYTF.